This T cell receptor beta chain was sequenced in a study of blood T cell repertoires in COVID-19. Study-level information: Acute and convalescent COVID-19 samples came from the United States, Italy and Spain. The analysed material was cDNA or gDNA that came from T cells, B-cell-depleted T cells, or PBMCs.

CDR1 and CDR2 (germline): MNHEY, SVGAGI. The CDR3 loop spans 15 amino acids. V lost 5 bases to trimming and J lost 2 bases; unmatched junction nucleotides: 3. This clone was seen a handful of times. Original handling: Reference gene primer amplification in the assay estimated nucleated cell counts. Sequenced by immunoSEQ multiplex PCR; TCRdb stores in-frame clones only, minus some. That table supplies the V and J calls and clone size; D and trimming were determined from the DNA. This sample has roughly 260,000 clones; 79% occur once, and the top ten carry approximately 4%. The chain employs TRBV6-5 and TRBJ2-1; 10 bases line up with TRBD2. The clonotype was recovered from a woman aged 40 to 50 with active or convalescent COVID-19. Sequenced material: peripheral blood. The CDR3 here is CASSPSGGAYNEQFF. The CDR3, as DNA: TGTGCCAGCAGTCCGAGCGGGGGGGCCTACAATGAGCAGTTCTTC.